Following are 6 T cell receptor beta chains from one sample sequenced in a study of T cell repertoires in cytomegalovirus infection. TCRdb itself ran the reads through MiXCR, one entry per CDR3 protein. In the table there are about 530,000 distinct CDR3 sequences, more than 25% of which are singletons. The sample taken for sequencing was PBMCs. The receptors stem from a human donor in good health (CMV status not recorded). Some clones in this sample may be carry-over from other donors' samples.

Ten or more counts support this clonotype. V and J are TRBV7-2 and TRBJ2-6; 7 bases agree with TRBD2. Per germline, CDR1 SGHTA and CDR2 FQGNSA. Germline trimming cut 4 bases from V and 3 bases from J; bases unmatched to any gene: 9. This CDR3 spans 17 amino acids. The CDR3 nucleotides read TGTGCCAGCAGCTCCAGCCAGGGAGGGTTTGGGGCCAACGTCCTGACTTTC. It is translated as CASSSSQGGFGANVLTF.

This clonotype was counted ten times or more. This chain joins TRBV7-2 and TRBJ2-3, with 9 bases matching TRBD2. The V gene's germline CDR1 is SGHTA and CDR2 FQGNSA. There are 16 residues in the CDR3. The trim removed 1 base at V and 6 bases at J, leaving 8 bases unmatched. The CDR3, as DNA: TGTGCCAGCAGCTTAGGGAGTAGCGGGAGTGTTGATACGCAGTATTTT. It is translated as CASSLGSSGSVDTQYF.

On this clonotype: It is likely a read error, because the conserved phenylalanine at the end of the CDR3 is missing. The chain has TRBV7-2 and TRBJ2-1; no firm D call. V gave up 3 bases and J gave up 0 bases, with 6 bases separating them. The V gene's germline CDR1 is SGHTA and CDR2 FQGNSA. There are 14 residues in the CDR3. The CDR3 DNA sequence: TGTGCCAGCAGCTTTAGGAGCTCCTACAATGAGCAGTTCCTC. The encoded protein is CASSFRSSYNEQFL.

This chain links TRBV27 with TRBJ1-4; D is uncertain. Deletions cut 4 bases from V and 4 bases from J, with 10 bases between. This CDR3 region has 14 residues. CDR1 is MNHEY, CDR2 SMNVEV, per germline (reference sequence). CDR3 loop: CASSSARGNEKLFF. The CDR3 bases are TGTGCCAGCAGTTCGGCGCGGGGTAATGAAAAACTGTTTTTT.

V is TRBV5-1 and J is TRBJ1-1, with D possibly being TRBD1 (5 bases). This CDR3 is 19 amino acids long. Germline assignment: CDR1 SGHRS and CDR2 YFSETQ. Trimming took off 3 bases at V and 6 bases at J, with 30 bases between the two ends. As DNA, the CDR3 is TGCGCCAGCAGCTCACTAGGGCTCCCGGGACCAATCTTAGGCGCTGAAGCTTTCTTT. Amino acid sequence: CASSSLGLPGPILGAEAFF.

This clonotype was seen ten or more times. The chain employs TRBV7-8 and TRBJ1-5; TRBD1 aligns across 7 bases. Germline V CDR1 and CDR2: SGHVS, FQNEAQ. Trimming cost V 2 bases and J 2 bases; bases outside gene matches: 3. This CDR3 has 15 amino acids. CDR3 sequence reads: CASSLSGTGNQPQHF. The DNA of the CDR3 is TGTGCCAGCAGCTTATCCGGGACAGGCAATCAGCCCCAGCATTTT.